The rows below give T cell receptor beta chains drawn from one sample of a study of radiation and T cells in renal cell carcinoma. The table came from immunoSEQ multiplex PCR; TCRdb's copy has only in-frame clones and leaves some out. This table has about 15,000 clones, over 60% appearing once. The sequencing here drew on tumor tissue, taken from a patient whose treatment included radiotherapy and nephrectomy. Receptors were obtained from a woman in her 70s with renal cell carcinoma. Each CDR3 is given with its conserved first and last residue. A D gene is named only where the DNA matches it firmly. Not all rows give a size; the values are once, few, many and, for expanded clones, a class.

v_gene,j_gene,abundance,d_gene,CDR3nt,CDR3aa
TRBV10-2,TRBJ1-4,.,TRBD1,TGCGCCAGCAGCGAACAGGGGCCAACTAATGAAAAACTGTTTTTT,CASSEQGPTNEKLFF
TRBV6-1,TRBJ1-4,.,TRBD1,TGTGCCAGCAGTGAGGGGACAGGGGACGTGAGGGAAAAACTGTTTTTT,CASSEGTGDVREKLFF
TRBV30,TRBJ1-4,.,.,TGTGCCTGGAGTGTAGGAGGGGGTGATGAAAAACTGTTTTTT,CAWSVGGGDEKLFF
TRBV14,TRBJ2-3,.,TRBD2,TGTGCCAGCAGCCAAGAGAAGGCGGGGGGGAGCACAGATACGCAGTATTTT,CASSQEKAGGSTDTQYF
TRBV5-6,TRBJ1-4,.,TRBD1,TGTGCCAGCAGCTTGGCGGACAGGGTTGGTGAAAAACTGTTTTTT,CASSLADRVGEKLFF
TRBV29-1,TRBJ2-2,once,.,TGCAGCGTTGTTCTAGTCGGCGGGGAGCTGTTTTTT,CSVVLVGGELFF
TRBV7-9,TRBJ2-1,.,.,TGTGCCAGCAGCCCACCCGGGGCTTACAATGAGCAGTTCTTC,CASSPPGAYNEQFF
TRBV5-1,TRBJ2-7,.,TRBD1,TGCGCCAGCAGCTTTGATTCGACAGGGGCGCAGTACTTC,CASSFDSTGAQYF
TRBV9,TRBJ2-5,few,.,TGTGCCAGCAGCGTAGGACAGGTAGAGACCCAGTACTTC,CASSVGQVETQYF
TRBV14,TRBJ1-6,few,.,TGTGCCAGCAGCCAAGCAACAGGGTTTTCACCCCTCCACTTT,CASSQATGFSPLHF
TRBV7-2,TRBJ2-3,.,TRBD2,TGTGCCAGCAGCCCCGCCACGAGCGGGGGGGCGGCAGATACGCAGTATTTT,CASSPATSGGAADTQYF
TRBV9,TRBJ2-2,.,TRBD2,TGTGCCAGCAGCGTAGGGGGACTAGCGGCAACCGGGGAGCTGTTTTTT,CASSVGGLAATGELFF
TRBV7-9,TRBJ2-5,.,TRBD1,TGTGCCAGCAGCTTTGCCAGGGGGCCCCAAGAGACCCAGTACTTC,CASSFARGPQETQYF
TRBV7-7,TRBJ2-1,.,TRBD1,TGTGCCAGCAGCTTAAGCGGAGCAGGGGGCCATGAGCAGTTCTTC,CASSLSGAGGHEQFF
TRBV5-5,TRBJ1-3,few,.,TGTGCCAGCAGCTTGGTCCGGGCTTCCTCTGGAAACACCATATATTTT,CASSLVRASSGNTIYF
TRBV4-1,TRBJ2-3,.,.,TGCGCCAGCAGCCAAAGCCCTAGCTCAGCAGATACGCAGTATTTT,CASSQSPSSADTQYF
TRBV14,TRBJ2-7,.,.,TGTGCCAGCAGCCAAGAAGGACTATCATACGAGCAGTACTTC,CASSQEGLSYEQYF
TRBV2,TRBJ2-3,.,.,TGTGCCAGCAGGGAGTTAGCGAGAACAGATACGCAGTATTTT,CASRELARTDTQYF
TRBV7-9,TRBJ1-2,.,.,TGTGCCAGCAGCAAGCTATCATACCATGGAAAGAAGACCTATGGCTACACCTTC,CASSKLSYHGKKTYGYTF
TRBV6-1,TRBJ2-7,.,TRBD2,TGTGCCAGCAGTGCGACTAGCGGGTTCTACGAGCAGTACTTC,CASSATSGFYEQYF
TRBV5-1,TRBJ1-3,.,.,TGCGCCAGCAGCTTGCTCTCAGGGGACTCTGGAAACACCATATATTTT,CASSLLSGDSGNTIYF